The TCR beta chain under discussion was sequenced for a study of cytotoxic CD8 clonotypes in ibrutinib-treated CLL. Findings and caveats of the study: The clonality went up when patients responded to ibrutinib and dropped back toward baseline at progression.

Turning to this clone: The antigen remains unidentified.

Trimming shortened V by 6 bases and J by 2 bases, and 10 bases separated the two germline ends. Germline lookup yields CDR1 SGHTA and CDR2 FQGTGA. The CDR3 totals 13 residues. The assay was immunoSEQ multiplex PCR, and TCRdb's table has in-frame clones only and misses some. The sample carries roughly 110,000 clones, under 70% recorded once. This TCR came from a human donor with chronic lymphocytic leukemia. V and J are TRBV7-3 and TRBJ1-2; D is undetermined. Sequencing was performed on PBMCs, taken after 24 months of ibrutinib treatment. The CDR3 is CASSLRENYGYTF. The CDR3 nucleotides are TGTGCCAGCAGTCTTAGGGAGAACTATGGCTACACCTTC. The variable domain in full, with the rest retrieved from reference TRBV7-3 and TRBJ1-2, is GAGVSQTPSNKVTEKGKYVELRCDPISGHTALYWYRQSLGQGPEFLIYFQGTGAADDSGLPNDRFFAVRPEGSVSTLKIQRTERGDSAVYLCASSLRENYGYTFGSGTRLTVV.